The T cell receptor (beta chain) under discussion was sequenced for a study of blood T cells in healthy people across ages. Study findings and constraints: Getting older went along with TCR beta diversity per million T cells dropping roughly linearly.

Regarding this clonotype: What it binds is not known.

In germline, CDR1 is DFQATT, CDR2 SNEGSKA (reference sequence). This CDR3 is 17 amino acids long. Then a second PCR, running roughly 7 to 11 cycles, was carried out with a sample-barcoded 5' primer and a J-beta primer mix. TCRdb analysed the 5' RACE reads with MiXCR anew, one entry per CDR3 protein. Among 780,000 or so distinct CDR3 sequences, approximately 25% were seen once, and the ten largest hold 3.7%. The same data also went into a second study, on T cells of mothers and their children.

The sample was blood. V gene TRBV20-1 combines with J gene TRBJ2-5; 9 bases are shared with TRBD1. Gene TRBJ2-7 matches the end of the DNA better, so the J call may be wrong. This sequence originates from a boy aged 5-17 years in good health. For the CDR3, the DNA is TGCAGTGCGGGCGGGACAGGGTTAGACCAAATATTCTACGAGCAGTACTTC. It specifies CSAGGTGLDQIFYEQYF.